This T cell receptor beta chain was captured by sequencing in a study of shared clonotypes between healthy human individuals. The repertoire was sequenced with immunoSEQ multiplex PCR; TCRdb's copy has only in-frame clones and lacks some. This sample has millions of clones; more than 80% occur once, and the top ten carry about 0.39%. The CDR3 is 14 amino acids. V was cut by 0 bases and J by 5 bases, with 8 bases left in between. Germline CDR1 is SGHDT and CDR2 is YYEEEE. The chain links TRBV5-6 to TRBJ2-2; no definite D call. The material sequenced was naive CD4+ T cells from PBMCs. Subset defined: CD45RA+ positively selected. The clonotype was recovered from a man aged 18 to 30 in good health. Some clones in this sample may be carry-over from other donors' samples. The CDR3 is CASSLDSLTGELFF. The CDR3 coding sequence is TGTGCCAGCAGCTTGGACAGTCTAACCGGGGAGCTGTTTTTT.